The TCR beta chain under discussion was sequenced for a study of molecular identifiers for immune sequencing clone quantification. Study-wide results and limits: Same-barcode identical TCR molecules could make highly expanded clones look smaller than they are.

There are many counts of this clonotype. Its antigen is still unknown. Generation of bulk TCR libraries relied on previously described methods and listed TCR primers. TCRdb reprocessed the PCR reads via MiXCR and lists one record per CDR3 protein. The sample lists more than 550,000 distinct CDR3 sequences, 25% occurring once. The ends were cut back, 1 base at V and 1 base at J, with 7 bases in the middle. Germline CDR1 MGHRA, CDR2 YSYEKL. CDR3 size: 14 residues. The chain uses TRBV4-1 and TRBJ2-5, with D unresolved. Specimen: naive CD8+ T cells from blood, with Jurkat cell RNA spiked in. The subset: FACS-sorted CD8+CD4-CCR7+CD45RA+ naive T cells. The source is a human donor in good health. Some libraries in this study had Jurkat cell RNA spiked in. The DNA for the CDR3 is TGCGCCAGCAGCCAAGTCGGCATCCAAGAGACCCAGTACTTC. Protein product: CASSQVGIQETQYF.